The entry below gives a single T cell receptor (beta chain) sequence along with its context. These data originate in a study of CD8 T cells in Susac syndrome. The CDR3 runs to 11 residues. Germline CDR1 and CDR2: SEHNR and FQNEAQ (reference sequence). The junction had 2 bases not matched to a gene; V was cut back by 5 bases and J by 9 bases. An input of about 0.5 to 1 ug of RNA was subjected to reverse transcription using random hexamers. Each CDR3 protein is one row after TCRdb ran MiXCR on the immunoSEQ multiplex PCR reads. The sample has about 300,000 distinct CDR3 sequences; 65% to 90% are singletons.

The chain recombines TRBV7-9 with TRBJ2-7; 9 bases line up with TRBD2. Sequenced sample: CD8+ T cells from PBMCs. The receptor was derived from a human donor with multiple sclerosis. The DNA of the CDR3 is TGTGCCAGCAGCACACTAGCGGGGCAGTACTTC. Its protein is CASSTLAGQYF. Complete variable domain (other parts from reference TRBV7-9 and TRBJ2-7): DTGVSQNPRHKITKRGQNVTFRCDPISEHNRLYWYRQTLGQGPEFLTYFQNEAQLEKSRLLSDRFSAERPKGSFSTLEIQRTEQGDSAMYLCASSTLAGQYFGPGTRLTVT.